These 25 T cell receptor beta chains were sequenced from one sample in a study of radiation and T cells in renal cell carcinoma. TCRdb's table, derived via immunoSEQ multiplex PCR, lists solely in-frame clones and lacks some. Of more than 75,000 clones in the sample, 80% to 90% are singletons; the top ten hold about 22%. The time point: blood 2 weeks post-SBRT. Regarding treatment: 15 Gy SBRT to primary tumor, nephrectomy 4 weeks later. The sequencing used blood, collected from a patient whose treatment included radiotherapy and nephrectomy. These receptor sequences come from a woman aged 45-65 years with renal cell carcinoma.

The chain recombines TRBV6-6 with TRBJ2-1; TRBD1 or TRBD2 may be the D gene (5 bases each). V gave up 7 bases and J gave up 8 bases, with 24 bases separating them. Germline V gives CDR1 MNHNY, CDR2 SVGAGI (reference sequence). The CDR3 is made up of 16 amino acids. CDR3 region: CASTPGRGVRGHEQFF. The CDR3, as DNA: TGTGCCAGCACCCCAGGTCGGGGCGTCAGAGGCCATGAGCAGTTCTTC.

This clone was seen just once. The V gene is TRBV30, the J gene TRBJ1-3; D is undetermined. Trimming left V 5 bases short and J 4 bases short, with 15 bases between. CDR3 length: 14 residues. The germline V gene has CDR1 GTSNPN and CDR2 SVGIG (reference sequence). This chain's CDR3 is CAWAGRVEGNTIYF. CDR3 DNA: TGTGCCTGGGCCGGTCGGGTAGAAGGAAACACCATATATTTT.

The chain links TRBV19 to TRBJ2-5; TRBD2 matches at 14 bases. The CDR3 totals 15 residues. V lost 6 bases and J lost 7; bases outside the gene matches: 7. Germline V lookup: CDR1 LNHDA, CDR2 SQIVND (reference sequence). The CDR3 DNA reads TGTGCCAGTAGCAGGACTAGCGGGGGGCCGGGGACCCAGTACTTC. It encodes CASSRTSGGPGTQYF.

The rearrangement joins TRBV18 to TRBJ2-5; a weak D match, TRBD2 (5 bases). Trimming removed 5 bases at V and 5 bases at J, with 9 bases between. The CDR3 has 12 amino acids. Germline-derived CDR1 and CDR2 are KGHSH and LQKENI. The CDR3 region is CASSGGSETQYF. The CDR3, as DNA: TGTGCCAGCTCAGGAGGTTCGGAGACCCAGTACTTC.

The chain joins TRBV6-5 to TRBJ1-1, with unresolved D. CDR3 length: 11 amino acids. Germline values: CDR1 MNHEY, CDR2 SVGAGI. Trimming cost V 8 bases and J 5 bases, with 9 bases left between them. CDR3 protein: CASPSPTEAFF. DNA of the CDR3: TGTGCCAGCCCCTCACCTACTGAAGCTTTCTTT.

The rearrangement links TRBV7-2 to TRBJ2-6, with a possible D match to TRBD1 (6 bases). The CDR3 sequence is 14 residues long. From germline, CDR1 is SGHTA and CDR2 FQGNSA. V dropped 5 bases and J dropped 6 bases, with 11 bases sitting between them. As DNA, the CDR3 is TGTGCCAGCAGCCTCGGACAGACGGCCAACGTCCTGACTTTC. Its translation: CASSLGQTANVLTF.

The gene calls are TRBV7-2 and TRBJ2-2; D might be TRBD1 or TRBD2, each matching 5 bases. Germline V gene sequence: CDR1 SGHTA, CDR2 FQGNSA. The CDR3 extends over 16 amino acids. The V and J ends lost 5 bases and 2 bases respectively, with 15 bases between them. CDR3 coding DNA: TGTGCCAGCAGCCAGCCCGGGGCAGCCAACACCGGGGAGCTGTTTTTT. Its translation is CASSQPGAANTGELFF. Full variable domain (outside the CDR3, taken from reference TRBV7-2 and TRBJ2-2): GAGVSQSPSNKVTEKGKDVELRCDPISGHTALYWYRQSLGQGLEFLIYFQGNSAPDKSGLPSDRFSAERTGGSVSTLTIQRTQQEDSAVYLCASSQPGAANTGELFFGEGSRLTVL.

The chain uses TRBV9 and TRBJ1-1; perhaps TRBD1 as D (5 bases). Looked up from germline, CDR1 is SGDLS and CDR2 is YYNGEE. The length of the CDR3 is 13 residues. V lost 4 bases and J 4 bases, leaving 11 bases between the germline ends. This CDR3 reads CASSQGRGTEAFF. The CDR3 DNA follows: TGTGCCAGCAGCCAGGGAAGGGGCACTGAAGCTTTCTTT.

This chain joins TRBV9 and TRBJ1-1; D perhaps matches TRBD1 (6 bases). Germline V CDR1 and CDR2: SGDLS, YYNGEE. The CDR3 extends over 12 amino acids. V lost 3 bases and J 5 bases, leaving 8 bases between the germline ends. The CDR3 is CASSGQETEAFF. The DNA of the CDR3 is TGTGCCAGCAGCGGACAGGAGACTGAAGCTTTCTTT.

The chain combines TRBV19 with TRBJ1-1, with D unresolved. The CDR3 extends over 13 amino acids. The V end was cut by 0 bases, the J end by 8 bases, with 10 bases between. Germline values: CDR1 LNHDA, CDR2 SQIVND (reference sequence). This CDR3 is CASSIEGRAEAFF. For the CDR3, the DNA is TGTGCCAGTAGTATAGAAGGTCGGGCAGAAGCTTTCTTT.

The V gene is TRBV15, the J gene TRBJ2-7; 11 bases agree with TRBD1. Germline CDR1 reads LNHNV; CDR2 reads YYDKDF (reference sequence). This CDR3 comprises 14 residues. V shed 5 bases, J shed 2 bases, and the junction held 2 bases outside the gene matches. The CDR3 sequence is CATSRDRGAYEQYF. The CDR3 DNA sequence: TGTGCCACCAGCCGGGACAGGGGGGCCTACGAGCAGTACTTC.

This chain joins TRBV9 and TRBJ2-5; 10 bases fit TRBD1. With V trimmed by 1 base and J by 5 bases, 2 bases remained unmatched. Germline assignment: CDR1 SGDLS and CDR2 YYNGEE. This CDR3 has 14 residues. The CDR3 DNA reads TGTGCCAGCAGCGTATCGGGACAGGGGGAGACCCAGTACTTC. This gives the protein CASSVSGQGETQYF. Supplemented by reference TRBV9 and TRBJ2-5, the full variable domain reads DSGVTQTPKHLITATGQRVTLRCSPRSGDLSVYWYQQSLDQGLQFLIQYYNGEERAKGNILERFSAQQFPDLHSELNLSSLELGDSALYFCASSVSGQGETQYFGPGTRLLVL.

V is TRBV2 and J is TRBJ2-5; possibly TRBD1 for D (7 bases). Germline V gene sequence: CDR1 SNHLY, CDR2 FYNNEI. Trimming cost V 11 bases and J 5 bases, with 18 bases left between them. The CDR3 runs to 13 residues. DNA for the CDR3: TGTGCCGGGCAGGGGGGACTCCTGGAGACCCAGTACTTC. Its protein is CAGQGGLLETQYF.

The rearrangement links TRBV9 to TRBJ1-5; D is ambiguous. The germline CDR1 and CDR2 sequences are SGDLS and YYNGEE. CDR3 length: 14 residues. V lost 3 bases to trimming and J lost 7 bases, with 14 bases between them. In DNA, the CDR3 is TGTGCCAGCAGCGGGCCATATACCGACCAGCCCCAGCATTTT. Protein: CASSGPYTDQPQHF. The full variable domain, with the rest looked up from reference TRBV9 and TRBJ1-5, is DSGVTQTPKHLITATGQRVTLRCSPRSGDLSVYWYQQSLDQGLQFLIQYYNGEERAKGNILERFSAQQFPDLHSELNLSSLELGDSALYFCASSGPYTDQPQHFGDGTRLSIL.

This clone was picked up a small number of times. The rearrangement uses TRBV29-1 and TRBJ2-2; D not certain. Deletions cut 4 bases from V and 7 bases from J, with 10 bases between. The CDR3 covers 12 residues. CDR1 is SQVTM, CDR2 ANQGSEA, per germline. The CDR3 DNA reads as TGCAGCGTTGCAAGGGTGAGCGGGGAGCTGTTTTTT. It specifies CSVARVSGELFF.

CDR3 coding DNA: TGTGCCAGCAGTTCCCGCTATTCTGGCTACACCTTC. Translation: CASSSRYSGYTF. The V gene is TRBV27, the J gene TRBJ1-2; no firm D call. This CDR3 has 12 amino acids. The germline V gene encodes CDR1 MNHEY and CDR2 SMNVEV (reference sequence). V was cut by 4 bases and J by 7 bases, with 10 bases left in between.

The chain employs TRBV7-2 and TRBJ2-5, with D possibly matching TRBD2 (6 bases). V shed 4 bases and J shed 7 bases, with 10 bases lying between them. CDR3 length: 12 amino acids. Germline loops: CDR1 SGHTA, CDR2 FQGNSA. The CDR3 spells CASSSLGGTQYF. The DNA for the CDR3 is TGTGCCAGCAGCTCCCTCGGGGGGACCCAGTACTTC.

Only one count was recorded for this clone. This chain uses TRBV27 with TRBJ2-2, with 9 nucleotides matching TRBD1. CDR1 and CDR2 (germline): MNHEY, SMNVEV (reference sequence). The CDR3 totals 18 residues. Trimming at V came to 8 bases and at J to 3 bases, leaving 16 bases not matched to a gene. The CDR3 loop is CASSRSGQGYLDTGELFF. The CDR3 DNA reads as TGTGCCAGCTCTAGAAGTGGACAGGGGTATTTGGACACCGGGGAGCTGTTTTTT.

The genes are TRBV28 and TRBJ2-2, with D uncertain. The CDR3 is 16 amino acids. V was pared by 7 bases and J by 0 bases, with 15 bases between. Per germline, CDR1 MDHEN and CDR2 SYDVKM. The CDR3 DNA sequence: TGTGCCAGCACCCCCGCTGGGGTCTCGAACACCGGGGAGCTGTTTTTT. As protein: CASTPAGVSNTGELFF.

The chain joins TRBV13 to TRBJ1-5, with 8 bases fitting TRBD1. Germline CDR1 is PRHDT and CDR2 is FYEKMQ (reference sequence). The J segment lost 2 bases and the V segment lost 5 bases, leaving 11 bases of the junction unmatched. CDR3 size: 17 residues. The chain's CDR3 is CASSRRTGTMGNQPQHF. CDR3 nucleotide sequence: TGTGCCAGCAGCCGAAGGACAGGGACAATGGGCAATCAGCCCCAGCATTTT.

The chain couples TRBV4-3 to TRBJ1-5; D uncertain. The CDR3 is 13 residues long. V gave up 0 bases and J gave up 7 bases, with 7 bases separating them. Germline V gene lookup returns CDR1 LGHNA and CDR2 YSLEER. CDR3 protein: CASSQDPGQPQHF. The CDR3 DNA reads as TGCGCCAGCAGCCAAGATCCTGGCCAGCCCCAGCATTTT.

V usage is TRBV7-2 and J usage is TRBJ1-3, with D possibly matching TRBD1 (6 bases). The CDR3 contains 16 residues. Trimming pared 5 bases from V and 4 bases from J, leaving 18 bases between. Germline lookup yields CDR1 SGHTA and CDR2 FQGNSA. CDR3 loop: CASSQQGAGVGNTIYF. CDR3 in DNA: TGTGCCAGCAGCCAACAGGGAGCAGGGGTAGGAAACACCATATATTTT.

This sequence joins TRBV10-1 and TRBJ1-2; unclear D gene. V dropped 8 bases and J dropped 8 bases, with 18 bases sitting between them. Germline CDR1 WNHNN, CDR2 SYGVQD (reference sequence). CDR3 length: 13 residues. DNA of the CDR3: TGCGCCAGCCCCTACGACGCCCCCCGGGGCTACACCTTC. This gives the protein CASPYDAPRGYTF.

The chain is built from TRBV5-1 and TRBJ1-2; 7 bases agree with TRBD1. The V and J ends lost 0 bases and 8 bases, in that order; junction bases with no gene match: 13. Germline-derived CDR1 and CDR2 are SGHRS and YFSETQ. The CDR3 totals 16 residues. CDR3 DNA sequence: TGCGCCAGCAGCTTGGAACGAACCGGGACAGAATCCGGCTACACCTTC. Translated, it gives CASSLERTGTESGYTF.

This clone was detected once. The chain uses TRBV7-2 and TRBJ2-2; perhaps TRBD2 as D (5 bases). This CDR3 contains 14 residues. The V and J ends lost 0 bases and 6 bases respectively, with 8 bases between them. Germline V gene data show CDR1 as SGHTA and CDR2 as FQGNSA. CDR3 sequence reads: CASSLALAPGELFF. CDR3 nucleotide sequence: TGTGCCAGCAGCTTAGCCCTAGCCCCCGGGGAGCTGTTTTTT.